This T cell receptor (beta chain) was recovered during a study of multiple sclerosis patients with progressive multifocal leukoencephalopathy. General study results and limits: PML-onset expanded TRB clones were detectable before and during natalizumab therapy.

Germline assignment: CDR1 KGHSH and CDR2 LQKENI. After removal of 4 bases from V and 11 bases from J, the junction contained 11 bases not matched to a gene. The CDR3 consists of 15 residues. Remarks on this clone: As yet, its antigen is unknown.

Repertoires were generated with immunoSEQ multiplex PCR, while TCRdb's copy carries only in-frame clones and drops some. The table shows 20,000 to 25,000 clones, with around 93% occurring only once. The time point here: roughly 12 months of natalizumab therapy. The source material was PBMCs, sampled from a patient treated with natalizumab. This rearrangement joins TRBV18 to TRBJ2-5; TRBD1 aligns across 12 bases. This TCR was recovered from a man aged 30 to 39 with multiple sclerosis. The CDR3: CASSLGTGGHWEQYF. Written as DNA, the CDR3 is TGTGCCAGCTCACTTGGGACAGGGGGCCACTGGGAGCAGTACTTC.